The source of this T cell receptor beta chain is a study of human T cells and chemical hapten exposure. Whole-study context: For sensitization, 2% DPC was applied to a 2 cm by 2 cm patch of upper inner arm skin. Patients, mostly women, had alopecia areata, alopecia totalis or alopecia universalis.

Sample time point: pre-sensitization, week 0. Noted treatment: therapeutic diphenylcyclopropenone sensitization with weekly scalp DPC. The starting material, unfractionated whole blood, was used for total RNA extraction. This clonotype was seen repeatedly, ten times or more. Single cDNA molecules in the library carried unique molecular identifiers attached during preparation. TCRdb reprocessed the RACE reads via MiXCR and lists one record per CDR3 protein. The profile covers approximately 52,000 distinct CDR3 sequences, with roughly 9% appearing a single time and 9.5% to 10% taken by the ten largest. This TCR was sampled from a woman in her thirties with alopecia areata. Some clones in this sample may be carry-over from other donors' samples. Here the sequenced sample was whole blood, taken in connection with sensitization to the hapten diphenylcyclopropenone (DPC).

DNA for the CDR3: TGCAGTGCTAGAGATGGAGGGGATGGTCAGCCCCAGCATTTT. Amino acid sequence: CSARDGGDGQPQHF. This rearrangement joins TRBV20-1 to TRBJ1-5; weak D call: TRBD1 (5 bases). Trimming left V 0 bases short and J 6 bases short, with 12 bases between. The CDR3 length is 14 residues. Germline loops: CDR1 DFQATT, CDR2 SNEGSKA (reference sequence).